Listed below are T cell receptor beta chains from one sample, sequenced in a study of shared clonotypes between healthy human individuals. Repertoires were generated with immunoSEQ multiplex PCR, while TCRdb's copy carries only in-frame clones and drops some. The data hold approximately 1.4 million clones, with 95% to 99% observed a single time. Sequenced material: naive CD4+ T cells sorted from blood. The receptors were sampled from a man aged 30 to 39 in good health. Both conserved end residues are part of each CDR3. The D gene is left open where the match is weak. The size entry is marked missing in some rows and otherwise reads once, few, many or a size class.

TRBJ1-2	-	TRBV6-1	-	TGTGCCAGCAGTGAACAGGGCTCGAGATATGGCTACACCTTC	CASSEQGSRYGYTF
TRBJ2-7	TRBD1	TRBV18	-	TGTGCCAGCTCACCAGGACAGGGGGCGATTTACGAGCAGTACTTC	CASSPGQGAIYEQYF
TRBJ1-5	TRBD1	TRBV6-1	-	TGTGCCAGCAGCCCTGGGACAGGGGGCAGGCCGCCCCAGCATTTT	CASSPGTGGRPPQHF
TRBJ2-7	TRBD1	TRBV6-5	-	TGTGCCAGCAGTTACTTGGCAGGGGGCGCTTTTGGCGAGCAGTACTTC	CASSYLAGGAFGEQYF
TRBJ2-7	-	TRBV11-2	-	TGTGCCAGCAGCTTAGAGGCCCTCTACGAGCAGTACTTC	CASSLEALYEQYF
TRBJ1-3	-	TRBV28	-	TGTGCCAGCAGTTTGGGCCTCTCTGGAAACACCATATATTTT	CASSLGLSGNTIYF
TRBJ2-5	TRBD2	TRBV7-9	-	TGTGCCAGCAGCTTAGAACTAGCGGGAACGGAGACCCAGTACTTC	CASSLELAGTETQYF
TRBJ1-1	TRBD1	TRBV5-4	-	TGTGCCAGCAGCTTGCCGGGACAGAAGAACACTGAAGCTTTCTTT	CASSLPGQKNTEAFF
TRBJ2-1	-	TRBV30	-	TGTGCCTGGAGTGTATACGGCTTCGGCTCCTACAATGAGCAGTTCTTC	CAWSVYGFGSYNEQFF
TRBJ2-7	-	TRBV25-1	-	TGTGCCAGCAGTGAGACAGGCCTCTACGAGCAGTACTTC	CASSETGLYEQYF
TRBJ2-7	TRBD2	TRBV7-2	-	TGTGCCAGCAGCTTACGGCCTAGCGGGATAAACGAGCAGTACTTC	CASSLRPSGINEQYF
TRBJ2-1	TRBD2	TRBV2	-	TGTGCCAGCAGTGAACACCGCGGGAGCTCCTACAATGAGCAGTTCTTC	CASSEHRGSSYNEQFF
TRBJ2-3	TRBD1	TRBV15	-	TGTGCCACCAGCAGAGAACCGGGACAGGGGGCAGATACGCAGTATTTT	CATSREPGQGADTQYF
TRBJ2-7	TRBD1	TRBV9	-	TGTGCCAGCAGCGTATCGGTTGGGGGGCGGGGACAGGGCAACGAGCAGTACTTC	CASSVSVGGRGQGNEQYF
TRBJ2-3	-	TRBV6-1	-	TGTGCCATACGTCCGGCGGCCGCAGATACGCAGTATTTT	CAIRPAAADTQYF
TRBJ2-7	TRBD1	TRBV9	-	TGTGCCAGCAGCGTAGACCCGGGGCAGGGGGCTGTCGAGCAGTACTTC	CASSVDPGQGAVEQYF
TRBJ2-7	TRBD2	TRBV4-3	-	TGCGCCAGCAGCCAAGAGCGGGAGAGGGCCTACGAGCAGTACTTC	CASSQERERAYEQYF
TRBJ2-6	-	TRBV7-3	-	TGTGCCAGCAGCTTAAATGCCGCAGGAGCTGGGGCCAACGTCCTGACTTTC	CASSLNAAGAGANVLTF
TRBJ1-1	-	TRBV7-2	-	TGTGCCAGCAGCTTACTCCAGACAGCAGCTGAAGCTTTCTTT	CASSLLQTAAEAFF
TRBJ2-2	-	TRBV19	-	TGTGCCAGTAGTACCACAGGGAATTGGATAACCGGGGAGCTGTTTTTT	CASSTTGNWITGELFF
TRBJ1-2	TRBD1	TRBV4-3	-	TGCGCCAGCAGCCAAGATCGGGCAGGGGGCTTCGGCTATGGCTACACCTTC	CASSQDRAGGFGYGYTF
TRBJ2-3	-	TRBV28	-	TGTGCCAGCAGTTTTGGAGGGGGCCGGGGTTTAACAGATACGCAGTATTTT	CASSFGGGRGLTDTQYF
TRBJ1-2	TRBD1	TRBV29-1	once	TGCAGCGTTGAAGATCAAGGGGGCGATGGCTACACCTTC	CSVEDQGGDGYTF
TRBJ2-7	TRBD2	TRBV7-7	-	TGTGCCAGCAGCTCGGGGGGGACCTCCTACGAGCAGTACTTC	CASSSGGTSYEQYF